Each of the 18 T cell receptor beta chains below was sequenced from the same sample in a study of blood T cell repertoires in COVID-19. The table came from immunoSEQ multiplex PCR; TCRdb's copy has only in-frame clones and leaves some out. The data show approximately 400,000 clones, more than 80% seen once. The sample taken for sequencing was peripheral blood. The receptors were sampled from a middle-aged man with acute or convalescent COVID-19.

Worth noting for this clone: Compared with germline, one end of the junction differs, possibly owing to a read error. V is TRBV7-7 and J is TRBJ2-3; 9 bases agree with TRBD2. The length of the CDR3 is 15 residues. Germline V gene sequence: CDR1 SSHAT, CDR2 FNYEAQ (reference sequence). In DNA form, the CDR3 reads TGTGCTAGCAGCCCAGGGACTAGCTTGAGAGATACGCAGTATTTT. Amino acid sequence: CASSPGTSLRDTQYF.

This clone was observed a single time. The chain carries TRBV10-3 and TRBJ1-5; D remains ambiguous. This CDR3 spans 12 amino acids. Trimming stripped 10 bases from V and 2 bases from J, with 9 bases between. Germline values: CDR1 ENHRY, CDR2 SYGVKD. CDR3 residues: CATQEGNQPQHF. The CDR3 DNA sequence: TGTGCCACACAAGAGGGCAATCAGCCCCAGCATTTT.

As to this clone: Because the CDR3 is missing its conserved closing phenylalanine or tryptophan, this is likely a read error. The limits of the CDR3 on the DNA are not certain, so only TCRdb's listed CDR3 is given. V gene TRBV10-3 combines with J gene TRBJ2-7; the table's TRBD2 call for D was not verified on the DNA. Germline V CDR1 and CDR2: ENHRY, SYGVKD. The CDR3 comprises 12 residues, both ends counted. The CDR3 sequence is CAISESTGTRLI.

The chain carries TRBV12-3 or TRBV12-4 and TRBJ1-2; no definite D call. V was clipped by 1 base and J by 8 bases, with 8 bases between them. This CDR3 region has 12 residues. CDR3 residues: CASSLGTIGYTF. The DNA for the CDR3 is TGTGCCAGCAGTTTAGGGACTATAGGCTACACCTTC.

The V call is TRBV9, the J call TRBJ1-4; TRBD1 matches at 11 bases. Trimming removed 6 bases from V and 8 bases from J; junction bases left unmatched: 9. From germline, CDR1 is SGDLS and CDR2 YYNGEE. The CDR3 runs to 15 residues. The CDR3 loop is CASTRGTGGFEKLFF. Written as DNA, the CDR3 is TGTGCCAGCACCAGAGGGACAGGGGGTTTCGAAAAACTGTTTTTT.

J is TRBJ1-2 and V is TRBV5-4, with D possibly TRBD1 on 6 matching bases. Trimming shortened V by 5 bases and J by 4 bases, and 12 bases separated the two germline ends. The CDR3 has 13 amino acids. Germline assignment: CDR1 SGHNT and CDR2 YYREEE (reference sequence). The CDR3 here is CASSVQGAYGYTF. The CDR3 DNA reads TGTGCCAGCAGTGTACAGGGAGCCTATGGCTACACCTTC.

Here the CDR3 DNA reads TGTGCCAGCAGCTTGGGGACAGGGGAAGGAGAGACCCAGTACTTC. Translation gives CASSLGTGEGETQYF. The chain recombines TRBV7-8 with TRBJ2-5; 10 positions match TRBD1. The CDR3 contains 15 residues. V lost 3 bases, J lost 4 bases, and 5 bases stayed unmatched. CDR1 is SGHVS and CDR2 is FQNEAQ in the germline V gene.

The chain is built from TRBV10-1 and TRBJ2-2, with 8 bases fitting TRBD1. This CDR3 region has 13 residues. V gave up 8 bases and J gave up 3 bases; unmatched junction bases: 2. Looked up from germline, CDR1 is WNHNN and CDR2 is SYGVQD (reference sequence). The CDR3 here is CASGTGDTGELFF. CDR3 DNA: TGCGCCAGCGGGACAGGAGACACCGGGGAGCTGTTTTTT.

This clone was observed a few times. The chain couples TRBV2 to TRBJ1-5; 7 bases match TRBD1. CDR1 and CDR2 from the germline V gene are SNHLY and FYNNEI. Trimming cost V 5 bases and J 4 bases; bases outside gene matches: 2. The CDR3 is 13 amino acids. CDR3 amino acids: CASSTGENQPQHF. The CDR3 DNA reads as TGTGCCAGCAGTACAGGGGAGAATCAGCCCCAGCATTTT.

The chain carries TRBV7-6 and TRBJ2-2; D is perhaps TRBD1 (5 bases). V dropped 3 bases and J dropped 4 bases, with 15 bases sitting between them. Per germline, CDR1 SGHVS and CDR2 FNYEAQ. This CDR3 has 16 amino acids. This CDR3 is CASSFTSGSGTGELFF. CDR3 sequence (DNA): TGTGCCAGCAGCTTTACGTCAGGGTCGGGCACCGGGGAGCTGTTTTTT.

The chain carries TRBV18 and TRBJ1-1; a weak D match, TRBD1 (5 bases). The CDR3 loop spans 14 amino acids. V gave up 3 bases and J gave up 1 base, with 9 bases separating them. CDR1 KGHSH and CDR2 LQKENI come from the germline V gene. The CDR3 DNA reads TGTGCCAGCTCACCGATCGGACAGAACACTGAAGCTTTCTTT. Translation: CASSPIGQNTEAFF. The complete variable domain, with remaining parts taken from reference TRBV18 and TRBJ1-1, reads NAGVMQNPRHLVRRRGQEARLRCSPMKGHSHVYWYRQLPEEGLKFMVYLQKENIIDESGMPKERFSAEFPKEGPSILRIQQVVRGDSAAYFCASSPIGQNTEAFFGQGTRLTVV.

The chain carries TRBV4-1 and TRBJ1-2; D remains ambiguous. There are 15 residues in the CDR3. CDR1 MGHRA and CDR2 YSYEKL come from the germline V gene. The germline V and J ends were trimmed by 1 base and 2 bases, with 11 bases remaining between them. The CDR3 protein is CASSQGLGGNYGYTF. CDR3 nucleotides: TGCGCCAGCAGCCAAGGCCTGGGAGGCAACTATGGCTACACCTTC.

V and J are TRBV4-3 and TRBJ2-3; TRBD2 matches at 9 bases. CDR1 is LGHNA and CDR2 is YSLEER in the germline V gene. V gave up 0 bases and J gave up 3 bases; unmatched junction bases: 7. This CDR3 has 17 amino acids. In DNA form, the CDR3 reads TGCGCCAGCAGCCAAGATTTTGGACTAGCGAGGACAGATACGCAGTATTTT. The encoded protein is CASSQDFGLARTDTQYF.

Comment on this clone: At the DNA level, this CDR3 is encoded by other sequences in the same sample as well. This chain uses TRBV19 with TRBJ2-7, with D perhaps matching TRBD1 (5 bases). The CDR3 runs to 14 residues. Germline-derived CDR1 and CDR2 are LNHDA and SQIVND (reference sequence). V was pared by 3 bases and J by 1 base, with 10 bases between. This CDR3 reads CASSIGSGSYEQYF. In DNA form, the CDR3 reads TGTGCCAGTAGTATTGGGTCAGGGTCCTACGAGCAGTACTTC.

The rearrangement links TRBV5-1 to TRBJ1-2; 8 bases match TRBD1. Germline assignment: CDR1 SGHRS and CDR2 YFSETQ. This CDR3 comprises 14 residues. The V segment lost 3 bases and the J segment 0 bases; nucleotides outside the gene matches: 1. The CDR3 is CASSWGQANYGYTF. The CDR3 DNA follows: TGCGCCAGCAGCTGGGGACAGGCTAACTATGGCTACACCTTC.

This rearrangement joins TRBV10-3 to TRBJ2-1; 13 bases are a match to TRBD2. Germline V lookup: CDR1 ENHRY, CDR2 SYGVKD. The V and J ends lost 2 bases and 7 bases, in that order; junction bases with no gene match: 2. The CDR3 extends over 15 amino acids. The CDR3 DNA is TGTGCCATCAGTGAGCCGGGACTAGCGGGAAATGAGCAGTTCTTC. It translates to CAISEPGLAGNEQFF.

This clone was seen just once. The V and J genes are TRBV27 and TRBJ2-7, with D perhaps TRBD1 (6 bases). CDR1 is MNHEY and CDR2 is SMNVEV in the germline V gene (reference sequence). Trimming pared 5 bases from V and 5 bases from J, leaving 19 bases between. The CDR3 extends over 15 amino acids. The CDR3 coding sequence is TGTGCCAGCAGTCCCCCAGGGACAAGGGTGAACGAGCAGTACTTC. Translation: CASSPPGTRVNEQYF.

The chain recombines TRBV11-3 with TRBJ2-2; 8 bases align to TRBD1. The CDR3 is made up of 15 amino acids. V lost 4 bases and J lost 8; bases outside the gene matches: 9. Germline assignment: CDR1 SGHNT and CDR2 YENEEA. CDR3 nucleotides: TGTGCCAGCAGCTCCAGACAGGGGATGGTTGGGGAGCTGTTTTTT. This codes for CASSSRQGMVGELFF.